What follows are 30 T cell receptor beta chains derived from one specimen sequenced in a study of STAT5B mutations in CD4+ large granular lymphocyte leukemia. Sequencing used immunoSEQ multiplex PCR; TCRdb keeps in-frame clones, though not all of them. The profile covers around 43,000 clones, with about 86% appearing a single time and 2.6% taken by the ten largest. Sequencing used CD4+ T cells from blood buffy coats. The receptors derive from a human donor in good health.

The V gene is TRBV6-4, the J gene TRBJ2-2; TRBD2 aligns across 8 bases. Looked up from germline, CDR1 is MRHNA and CDR2 is SNTAGT. This CDR3 region has 16 residues. The junction had 6 bases not matched to a gene; V was cut back by 6 bases and J by 0 bases. CDR3 DNA sequence: TGTGCCAGCAGCGCGACTAGCGCCTCGAACACCGGGGAGCTGTTTTTT. Amino acids: CASSATSASNTGELFF.

The chain couples TRBV5-4 to TRBJ2-7, with 10 bases identical to TRBD2. Germline lookup yields CDR1 SGHNT and CDR2 YYREEE (reference sequence). The CDR3 has 17 residues. Trimming removed 4 bases from V and 1 base from J; junction bases left unmatched: 11. Here the CDR3 reads CASSLTKLAGESYEQYF. CDR3 DNA sequence: TGTGCCAGCAGCCTGACGAAGCTAGCGGGAGAGTCCTACGAGCAGTACTTC.

This chain joins TRBV7-9 and TRBJ2-5; 7 bases align to TRBD1. The CDR3 is 15 residues long. V was clipped by 0 bases and J by 3 bases; unmatched bases: 4. Germline V gene data show CDR1 as SEHNR and CDR2 as FQNEAQ (reference sequence). CDR3 residues: CASSLARTGEETQYF. The CDR3 nucleotides are TGTGCCAGCAGCTTAGCGCGTACAGGGGAAGAGACCCAGTACTTC.

Here the CDR3 DNA reads TGTGCCAGCAGTTCCCCCAGTCAAAGCAATCAGCCCCAGCATTTT. It yields the protein CASSSPSQSNQPQHF. J is TRBJ1-5 and V is TRBV6-6, with no clear D. There are 15 residues in the CDR3. Germline V gives CDR1 MNHNY, CDR2 SVGAGI (reference sequence). The V gene lost 4 bases and the J gene lost 1 base, with 11 bases spanning the gap.

J is TRBJ2-1 and V is TRBV12-5; D gene unclear. This CDR3 is 13 amino acids long. Germline V gene lookup returns CDR1 LGHNT and CDR2 FRNRAP. Deletions cut 4 bases from V and 6 bases from J, with 10 bases between. The CDR3 DNA is TGTGCTAGTGGTTCCCCTAGGAGCAATGAGCAGTTCTTC. Translated, it gives CASGSPRSNEQFF. The full variable domain, with the rest looked up from reference TRBV12-5 and TRBJ2-1, is DARVTQTPRHKVTEMGQEVTMRCQPILGHNTVFWYRQTMMQGLELLAYFRNRAPLDDSGMPKDRFSAEMPDATLATLKIQPSEPRDSAVYFCASGSPRSNEQFFGPGTRLTVL.

The V call is TRBV13, the J call TRBJ2-1, with TRBD1 matching 7 bases. V gave up 5 bases and J gave up 3 bases; unmatched junction bases: 7. CDR1 PRHDT and CDR2 FYEKMQ come from the germline V gene (reference sequence). The CDR3 sequence is 15 residues long. The CDR3 here is CASSKDRTRYNEQFF. CDR3 DNA sequence: TGTGCCAGCAGCAAGGACAGGACCCGCTACAATGAGCAGTTCTTC.

This clone was recorded once. The J gene is TRBJ2-6, the V gene TRBV7-8; D is undetermined. The CDR3 spans 15 residues. The V and J ends lost 3 bases and 2 bases respectively, with 8 bases between them. The germline CDR1 and CDR2 sequences are SGHVS and FQNEAQ. The CDR3 protein is CASSLRPPGANVLTF. The CDR3 nucleotides read TGTGCCAGCAGCTTGCGGCCCCCTGGGGCCAACGTCCTGACTTTC.

The V call is TRBV7-2, the J call TRBJ2-3, with a possible D match to TRBD2 (5 bases). V shed 1 base and J shed 8 bases, with 10 bases lying between them. Germline V gene data show CDR1 as SGHTA and CDR2 as FQGNSA. The CDR3 covers 13 residues. The CDR3 DNA reads TGTGCCAGCAGCTTAGACGTCGAGGGTACGCAGTATTTT. The encoded protein is CASSLDVEGTQYF.

The chain combines TRBV15 with TRBJ1-1; possibly TRBD1 for D (5 bases). Germline V lookup: CDR1 LNHNV, CDR2 YYDKDF (reference sequence). Trimming left V 0 bases short and J 0 bases short, with 8 bases between. The CDR3 runs to 15 residues. The CDR3 bases are TGTGCCACCAGCAGAGATAGGGACTTGAACACTGAAGCTTTCTTT. Encoded protein: CATSRDRDLNTEAFF.

The V and J genes are TRBV10-3 and TRBJ2-7; possibly TRBD1 for D (7 bases). The germline V gene has CDR1 ENHRY and CDR2 SYGVKD. There are 12 residues in the CDR3. Between the trimmed V and J ends, which lost 10 bases and 2 bases, there was a span of 12 bases. The CDR3 DNA follows: TGTGCCACCAGGGGGGCCCCCTACGAGCAGTACTTC. Translated, it gives CATRGAPYEQYF.

This chain connects TRBV30 to TRBJ2-1, with TRBD2 identical over 7 bases. The V and J ends lost 0 bases and 7 bases, in that order; junction bases with no gene match: 9. This CDR3 contains 15 residues. Germline CDR1 GTSNPN, CDR2 SVGIG (reference sequence). This CDR3 is CAWSVLWGGGNEQFF. In DNA, the CDR3 is TGTGCCTGGAGTGTACTTTGGGGGGGAGGGAATGAGCAGTTCTTC.

The chain combines TRBV14 with TRBJ2-5, with 10 bases that match TRBD2. The trim removed 6 bases at V and 1 base at J, leaving 8 bases unmatched. The CDR3 sequence is 16 residues long. CDR1 and CDR2 from the germline V gene are SGHDN and FVKESK. CDR3 loop: CASRTPKREGQETQYF. CDR3 in DNA: TGTGCCAGCAGGACCCCTAAGCGGGAGGGCCAAGAGACCCAGTACTTC.

The V gene is TRBV5-1, the J gene TRBJ2-1; 13 bases align to TRBD2. V lost 7 bases, J lost 7 bases, and 8 bases stayed unmatched. In germline, CDR1 is SGHRS, CDR2 YFSETQ. This CDR3 has 15 residues. In DNA, the CDR3 is TGCGCCAGCTTCCATACTAGCGGGAGGGAGAATGAGCAGTTCTTC. Its translation: CASFHTSGRENEQFF.

This sequence joins TRBV2 and TRBJ1-1, with D perhaps matching TRBD1 (5 bases). The CDR3 loop spans 13 amino acids. V lost 6 bases, J lost 3 bases, and 11 bases lay in between. From germline, CDR1 is SNHLY and CDR2 FYNNEI. The CDR3 bases are TGTGCCAGCAGATGGGGACCGCACACTGAAGCTTTCTTT. It codes for CASRWGPHTEAFF.

The gene calls are TRBV28 and TRBJ1-2; D is possibly TRBD1 (5 bases). This CDR3 has 16 residues. The V end was cut by 6 bases, the J end by 0 bases, with 17 bases between. Germline V gene data show CDR1 as MDHEN and CDR2 as SYDVKM. CDR3 nucleotides: TGTGCCAGCAGCTCTTCCAGGGTCCGAGCTAACTATGGCTACACCTTC. It is translated as CASSSSRVRANYGYTF.

The chain joins TRBV19 to TRBJ2-3; TRBD2 agrees at 7 bases. Germline V gene data show CDR1 as LNHDA and CDR2 as SQIVND (reference sequence). The CDR3 is 16 amino acids. J was trimmed by 4 bases and V by 9 bases; bases with no gene match: 16. This chain's CDR3 is CASSGFAGVGADTQYF. In DNA form, the CDR3 reads TGTGCCAGCAGTGGGTTCGCGGGAGTGGGGGCAGATACGCAGTATTTT.

The chain joins TRBV5-1 to TRBJ2-1; D unclear. Germline values: CDR1 SGHRS, CDR2 YFSETQ. This CDR3 region has 12 residues. Trimming left V 2 bases short and J 8 bases short, with 8 bases between. The DNA for the CDR3 is TGCGCCAGCAGCTTCCTAGGCGATGAGCAGTTCTTC. This gives the protein CASSFLGDEQFF.

This chain joins TRBV6-4 and TRBJ2-2, with 7 positions matching TRBD1. The CDR3 consists of 13 residues. Germline V CDR1 and CDR2: MRHNA, SNTAGT. Trimming took 4 bases from V and 6 from J; bases not matched to a gene: 2. This chain's CDR3 is CASSATGAGELFF. The CDR3 DNA reads TGTGCCAGCAGTGCCACAGGGGCCGGGGAGCTGTTTTTT.

CDR3 nucleotide sequence: TGTGCCAGCACATCAGTGGAGGGGGAGGCTAACTATGGCTACACCTTC. The encoded protein is CASTSVEGEANYGYTF. The chain couples TRBV18 to TRBJ1-2; possibly TRBD1 for D (6 bases). The CDR3 spans 16 residues. Germline V lookup: CDR1 KGHSH, CDR2 LQKENI. With 8 bases removed from V and 0 bases from J, the gap between germline ends came to 19 bases.

The CDR3 bases are TGCAGCGTTAGTACCCGGGGGGAGCAGTACTTC. Translating gives CSVSTRGEQYF. The chain combines TRBV29-1 with TRBJ2-7; D is possibly TRBD2 (6 bases). The V end lost 5 bases, the J end lost 7 bases, and 12 bases lay between the germline ends. This CDR3 contains 11 residues. Germline values: CDR1 SQVTM, CDR2 ANQGSEA.

The V gene is TRBV14, the J gene TRBJ1-1, with D perhaps matching TRBD1 (5 bases). Germline CDR1 reads SGHDN; CDR2 reads FVKESK. The CDR3 is made up of 13 amino acids. Trimming left V 3 bases short and J 0 bases short, with 5 bases between. The CDR3 nucleotides are TGTGCCAGCAGCCACAGGGTGAACACTGAAGCTTTCTTT. Its translation: CASSHRVNTEAFF.

V gene TRBV7-9 combines with J gene TRBJ2-2; D call uncertain. Looked up from germline, CDR1 is SEHNR and CDR2 is FQNEAQ (reference sequence). Deletions cut 5 bases from V and 11 bases from J, with 6 bases between. This CDR3 spans 10 amino acids. The CDR3 sequence: CASSPHELFF. CDR3 DNA sequence: TGTGCCAGCAGCCCCCACGAGCTGTTTTTT.

This chain joins TRBV28 and TRBJ1-1; 7 positions agree with TRBD1. Germline assignment: CDR1 MDHEN and CDR2 SYDVKM. This CDR3 comprises 16 residues. The ends lost 6 bases at V and 0 bases at J; junction bases unmatched: 10. The CDR3 is CASSLRDSIMNTEAFF. CDR3 DNA: TGTGCCAGCAGCCTCCGGGACAGCATTATGAACACTGAAGCTTTCTTT.

The rearrangement uses TRBV10-2 and TRBJ2-7; D perhaps matches TRBD1 (7 bases). The V gene's germline CDR1 is WSHSY and CDR2 SAAADI. Deletions cut 8 bases from V and 2 bases from J, with 25 bases between. The CDR3 is 17 residues long. The CDR3 sequence is CASCRGADIRSPYEQYF. The CDR3, as DNA: TGCGCCAGCTGCAGGGGGGCGGACATTCGCTCTCCCTACGAGCAGTACTTC.

This clone was found once. CDR3 loop: CASSSNGLANNEQFF. The CDR3 region has the DNA TGTGCCAGCAGCTCAAATGGACTAGCAAACAATGAGCAGTTCTTC. The V call is TRBV11-3, the J call TRBJ2-1; 8 nucleotides match TRBD2. The CDR3 has 15 amino acids. V lost 4 bases to trimming and J lost 5 bases; unmatched junction nucleotides: 7. CDR1 and CDR2 (germline): SGHNT, YENEEA.

The chain combines TRBV30 with TRBJ1-5; 9 bases match TRBD1. The germline CDR1 and CDR2 sequences are GTSNPN and SVGIG (reference sequence). This CDR3 comprises 14 residues. With V trimmed by 3 bases and J by 3 bases, 3 bases remained unmatched. The DNA of the CDR3 is TGTGCCTGGAGCCGGGACAGGGCCAATCAGCCCCAGCATTTT. This codes for CAWSRDRANQPQHF.

The chain has TRBV18 and TRBJ2-7; D perhaps matches TRBD1 (5 bases). The CDR3 runs 14 residues. CDR1 and CDR2 (germline): KGHSH, LQKENI. V gave up 2 bases and J gave up 2 bases, with 10 bases separating them. The CDR3 is CASSPNQGPYEQYF. The CDR3 region has the DNA TGTGCCAGCTCACCAAATCAGGGCCCCTACGAGCAGTACTTC.

The chain joins TRBV4-2 to TRBJ2-2; TRBD1 matches 8 bases. Unmatched junction bases numbered 9, after V lost 0 bases and J lost 3 bases. This CDR3 comprises 18 residues. The germline CDR1 and CDR2 sequences are LGHNA and YNFKEQ. The CDR3 sequence: CASSQDSWTGFYTGELFF. The CDR3 nucleotides read TGTGCCAGCAGCCAAGATTCGTGGACAGGGTTTTACACCGGGGAGCTGTTTTTT.

The chain has TRBV5-4 and TRBJ2-1; D remains unclear. The CDR3 is made up of 12 amino acids. The ends were cut back, 5 bases at V and 6 bases at J, with 9 bases in the middle. Per the germline V gene, CDR1 is SGHNT and CDR2 is YYREEE (reference sequence). CDR3 residues: CASSFDVNEQFF. The CDR3 bases are TGTGCCAGCAGTTTCGACGTCAATGAGCAGTTCTTC.

The rearrangement links TRBV30 to TRBJ1-2; 8 nucleotides line up with TRBD1. The CDR3 is 18 residues long. V lost 3 bases, J lost 4 bases, and 19 bases stayed unmatched. From germline, CDR1 is GTSNPN and CDR2 SVGIG (reference sequence). CDR3 sequence reads: CAWRDLLGQGLSGYGYTF. CDR3 nucleotides: TGTGCCTGGAGGGACCTCCTTGGACAGGGTCTTTCTGGCTATGGCTACACCTTC. Based on the CDR3 plus reference TRBV30 and TRBJ1-2, the full variable domain is SQTIHQWPATLVQPVGSPLSLECTVEGTSNPNLYWYRQAAGRGLQLLFYSVGIGQISSEVPQNLSASRPQDRQFILSSKKLLLSDSGFYLCAWRDLLGQGLSGYGYTFGSGTRLTVV.